The rows below give T cell receptor beta chains drawn from one sample of a study of beta chain features in type 1 diabetes. This table comes from immunoSEQ multiplex PCR, and its TCRdb copy is limited to in-frame clones, with some not included. The repertoire holds about 360,000 clones, with around 12% as singletons. Sequenced input: naive CD4+ T cells from blood. These receptors originate from a man aged 18 to 30 in good health. CDR3s include the opening cysteine and the closing phenylalanine or tryptophan. D genes are given only for firm matches. Clone size, where shown, is once, few, many, or a class for clones that have expanded.

V gene	D gene	clone size	J gene	CDR3 DNA	CDR3 protein
TRBV11-1	-	once	TRBJ2-7	TGTGCCAGCAGCTTAATGGCCGCCTACGAGCAGTACTTC	CASSLMAAYEQYF
TRBV2	-	few	TRBJ2-1	TGTGCCAGCTCCAGACTAGAGATCTACAATGAGCAGTTCTTC	CASSRLEIYNEQFF
TRBV7-2	-	-	TRBJ1-5	TGTGCCAGCAGCTTAGCGAGGGGAGGATTCGCGTATAGCAATCAGCCCCAGCATTTT	CASSLARGGFAYSNQPQHF
TRBV6-5	-	-	TRBJ2-6	TGTGCCAGCAGTGCCCCAGGGGTTGGGGCCAACGTCCTGACTTTC	CASSAPGVGANVLTF
TRBV6-5	TRBD1	-	TRBJ1-2	TGTGCCAGCAGTTACTCTATCACAGGGGGCTATGGCTACACCTTC	CASSYSITGGYGYTF
TRBV27	-	-	TRBJ2-7	TGTGCCAGCAGTCAAGGTATCGGGTACTCCTACGAGCAGTACTTC	CASSQGIGYSYEQYF
TRBV2	-	-	TRBJ2-7	TGTGCCAGCAGTGGACAGTTTAACTACGAGCAGTACTTC	CASSGQFNYEQYF
TRBV5-1	TRBD2	few	TRBJ2-3	TGCGCCAGCGGAGTAGCGGGAGGGGGCACAGATACGCAGTATTTT	CASGVAGGGTDTQYF
TRBV7-8	-	few	TRBJ2-3	TGTGCCAGCAGCTTACCCAAACTGATCACAGATACGCAGTATTTT	CASSLPKLITDTQYF
TRBV19	-	-	TRBJ1-2	TGTGCCAGTAGGGGCACAGGGTATGGCTACACCTTC	CASRGTGYGYTF
TRBV6-1	-	-	TRBJ2-3	TGTGCCACCCTAACAAGGACTGGAACAGATACGCAGTATTTT	CATLTRTGTDTQYF
TRBV18	-	-	TRBJ2-3	TGTGCCAGCTCACCCCAGACAGGTACAAGCACAGATACGCAGTATTTT	CASSPQTGTSTDTQYF
TRBV29-1	TRBD1	-	TRBJ1-2	TGCAGCGTTGAACGGCAGGGGGCGAGTGGCTACACCTTC	CSVERQGASGYTF
TRBV7-2	-	few	TRBJ2-7	TGTGCCAGCAGCTCCTCGGGCGAGCAGTACTTC	CASSSSGEQYF
TRBV28	-	few	TRBJ2-7	TGTGCCAGCAGGGGCCTGGCGGGACCAGGCGAGCAGTACTTC	CASRGLAGPGEQYF
TRBV7-8	-	-	TRBJ2-7	TGTGCCAGCAGCCTACTGGACAGACCCTACGAGCAGTACTTC	CASSLLDRPYEQYF
TRBV5-4	-	-	TRBJ1-1	TGTGCCAGCAGCTTTGACAGCGATAACACTGAAGCTTTCTTT	CASSFDSDNTEAFF
TRBV7-7	-	-	TRBJ1-1	TGTGCCAGCAGCCCAGCGGGGGCAGAAACTGAAGCTTTCTTT	CASSPAGAETEAFF
TRBV6-5	TRBD2	few	TRBJ2-3	TGTGCCACCCGTCGGGGCGGGAGAGGCCCAGATACGCAGTATTTT	CATRRGGRGPDTQYF
TRBV2	-	few	TRBJ2-7	TGTGCCAGCAATTTTGACGGGAGTGATTACGAGCAGTACTTC	CASNFDGSDYEQYF
TRBV5-1	TRBD1	-	TRBJ2-5	TGCGCCAGCAGCTCCCTACAGGGGCGAGGGCAAGAGACCCAGTACTTC	CASSSLQGRGQETQYF
TRBV9	-	-	TRBJ2-7	TGTGCCAGCAGCCTTCCTGGGGGGTACGAGCAGTACTTC	CASSLPGGYEQYF
TRBV6-6	-	-	TRBJ1-5	TGTGCCAGCAGTTTTTCCCCCATTCAGCCCCAGCATTTT	CASSFSPIQPQHF
TRBV30	-	few	TRBJ2-4	TGTGCCTGGAGTCGACTAACTGTAGCCAAAAACATTCAGTACTTC	CAWSRLTVAKNIQYF
TRBV30	TRBD1	-	TRBJ1-4	TGTGCCTGGAGCTTACTCGGGACAGGGGCTGAAAAACTGTTTTTT	CAWSLLGTGAEKLFF
TRBV19	-	few	TRBJ2-5	TGTGCCAGTAGCCCTAGACCGAGCCAAGAGACCCAGTACTTC	CASSPRPSQETQYF
TRBV28	-	-	TRBJ2-3	TGTGCCAGCAACTACGGGGATACGCAGTATTTT	CASNYGDTQYF
TRBV30	-	-	TRBJ1-1	TGTGCCTGGAGTTTGGGCAGGGTTTCTTTCTTT	CAWSLGRVSFF
TRBV15	TRBD1	-	TRBJ2-7	TGTGCCACCAGCAGAGATCAGGGGGCGGGCTACGAGCAGTACTTC	CATSRDQGAGYEQYF
TRBV28	TRBD2	-	TRBJ2-3	TGTGCCAGCACCCTTAGCGGGACACGCACAGATACGCAGTATTTT	CASTLSGTRTDTQYF
TRBV5-4	TRBD1	-	TRBJ2-7	TGTGCCGGAAGGTGGCAGGGGGCTGGTGAGCAGTACTTC	CAGRWQGAGEQYF
TRBV11-1	-	few	TRBJ2-5	TGTGCCAGCAGCCATGGGGGGAACTACCAAGAGACCCAGTACTTC	CASSHGGNYQETQYF
TRBV4-1	TRBD2	few	TRBJ2-1	TGCGCCAGCAGCCAAGCACTAGCGATAGTCCACAATGAGCAGTTCTTC	CASSQALAIVHNEQFF
TRBV30	-	few	TRBJ1-1	TGTGCCTGGGCCCGGGGAGCAAACACTGAAGCTTTCTTT	CAWARGANTEAFF
TRBV9	TRBD1	few	TRBJ1-1	TGTGCCAGCAGCGCCCTTGACAGGGGGGGCACTGAAGCTTTCTTT	CASSALDRGGTEAFF
TRBV28	-	-	TRBJ1-5	TGTGCCAGCAGTTTTGGGGGGGAGAATCAGCCCCAGCATTTT	CASSFGGENQPQHF
TRBV6-6	TRBD1	few	TRBJ1-1	TGTGCCAGCAGTTACACCGGGACAGGGCCCACTGAAGCTTTCTTT	CASSYTGTGPTEAFF
TRBV28	-	few	TRBJ1-5	TGTGCCAGCAGTGTTATCACCTTCGGGCAGCCCCAGCATTTT	CASSVITFGQPQHF
TRBV19	-	-	TRBJ2-3	TGTGCCAGTACATCGACAGGCACAGATACGCAGTATTTT	CASTSTGTDTQYF
TRBV6-6	TRBD2	few	TRBJ2-5	TGTGCCAGCAGTTACTCTCGCGGGAGGGCCGGGGAGACCCAGTACTTC	CASSYSRGRAGETQYF
TRBV20-1	TRBD2	-	TRBJ2-1	TGCAGCGGGGGAGGGCCGGATGAGCAGTTCTTC	CSGGGPDEQFF
TRBV18	TRBD1	few	TRBJ1-5	TGTGCCAGCTCACCACCGGGACAGGGCAATCAGCCCCAGCATTTT	CASSPPGQGNQPQHF
TRBV5-8	TRBD2	-	TRBJ2-1	TGTGCCAGCAGCTCTCTAGCGGCTTTCTCCTACAATGAGCAGTTCTTC	CASSSLAAFSYNEQFF
TRBV7-3	-	-	TRBJ2-5	TGTGCCAGCAGAGGACCGGGGGAAGAGACCCAGTACTTC	CASRGPGEETQYF
TRBV6-5	-	few	TRBJ2-2	TGTGCCAGCAGTTACGGTCAGGGAAACACCGGGGAGCTGTTTTTT	CASSYGQGNTGELFF
TRBV7-2	TRBD2	-	TRBJ2-3	TGTGCCAGCAGCTTAGGCGGGGGGGCCGATACGCAGTATTTT	CASSLGGGADTQYF
TRBV30	TRBD1	few	TRBJ1-5	TGTGCCTGGAGTTTAGACAGGGCCAATCAGCCCCAGCATTTT	CAWSLDRANQPQHF